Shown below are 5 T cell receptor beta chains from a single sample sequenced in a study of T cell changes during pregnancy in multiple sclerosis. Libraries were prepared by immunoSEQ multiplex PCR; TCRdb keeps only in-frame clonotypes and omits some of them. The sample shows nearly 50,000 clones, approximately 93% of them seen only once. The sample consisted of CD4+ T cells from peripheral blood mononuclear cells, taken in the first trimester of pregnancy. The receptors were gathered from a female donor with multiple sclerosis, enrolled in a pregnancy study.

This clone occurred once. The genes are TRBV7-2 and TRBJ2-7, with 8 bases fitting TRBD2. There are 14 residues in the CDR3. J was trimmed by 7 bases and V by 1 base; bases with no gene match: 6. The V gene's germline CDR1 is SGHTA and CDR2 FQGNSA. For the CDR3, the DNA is TGTGCCAGCAGCTTAGAGCGGGTAGCGGGGGAGCAGTACTTC. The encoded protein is CASSLERVAGEQYF.

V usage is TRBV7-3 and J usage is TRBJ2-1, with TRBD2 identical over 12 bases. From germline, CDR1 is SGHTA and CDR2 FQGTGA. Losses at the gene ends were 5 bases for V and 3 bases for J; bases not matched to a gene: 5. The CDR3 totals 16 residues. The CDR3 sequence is CASSPTSGGHYNEQFF. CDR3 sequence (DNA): TGTGCCAGCAGCCCGACTAGCGGGGGTCACTACAATGAGCAGTTCTTC.

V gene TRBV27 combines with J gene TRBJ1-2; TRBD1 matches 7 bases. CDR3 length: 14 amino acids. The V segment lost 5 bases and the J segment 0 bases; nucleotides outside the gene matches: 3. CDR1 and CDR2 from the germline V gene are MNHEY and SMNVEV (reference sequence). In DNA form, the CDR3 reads TGTGCCAGCAGTCGACAGGGTGCTAACTATGGCTACACCTTC. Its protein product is CASSRQGANYGYTF.

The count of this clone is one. CDR3 sequence (DNA): TGTGCCAGCAGTGTTACTAGCGGGGGCACAGATACGCAGTATTTT. It yields the protein CASSVTSGGTDTQYF. This sequence joins TRBV6-1 and TRBJ2-3; 10 nucleotides line up with TRBD2. The CDR3 extends over 15 amino acids. CDR1 is MNHNS, CDR2 SASEGT, per germline. Germline trimming cut 4 bases from V and 1 base from J; bases unmatched to any gene: 2.

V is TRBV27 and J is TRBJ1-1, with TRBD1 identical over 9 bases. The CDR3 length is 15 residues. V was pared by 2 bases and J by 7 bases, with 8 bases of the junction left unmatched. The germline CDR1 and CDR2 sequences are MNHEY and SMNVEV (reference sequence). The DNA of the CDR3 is TGTGCCAGCAGTTTAGGGACAGGGAGGGTGGGTGAAGCTTTCTTT. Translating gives CASSLGTGRVGEAFF.